This T cell receptor (beta chain) was observed in a study of radiation and T cells in renal cell carcinoma (dated by TCRdb to about 2020). About the full investigation: TCR beta sequencing covered approximately 51 samples in total, comprising around 26 tumors and around 27 peripheral blood samples. In the approximately 58 samples combined, around 3.9 million unique CDR3 nucleotide sequences were found, encoding about 2.7 million unique CDR3 amino acid sequences.

Broader findings and caveats from the paper: Compared with control tumors, irradiated tumors had a greater number of dominant CDR3 motifs, and those motifs took up a bigger portion of the repertoire. In blood, the top tumor clonotypes increased between baseline and 2 weeks post-radiation and then shrank by 4 weeks, which suggests that tumor-resident clones expanded only transiently. Intratumoral heterogeneity went uncaptured because the only tumor material available was small regions of around 1 g. Compared with controls, irradiated tumors had higher TCR clonality, as the top 100 clonotypes made up an average of around 54% of the repertoire, versus around 45% in nephrectomy-only tumors. Because no pretreatment tumor biopsies were available, whether clonotypes were present in the tumor at baseline could not be determined. Effects of radiation dose or scheduling on the TCR repertoire could not be addressed with the single-armed trial design.

For this chain, trimming is 6 bases at the V end and 4 bases at the J end, and the number of junction bases without a gene match is 3. The cysteine opens and the phenylalanine closes a CDR3 of 15 amino acids. Just the 45-base CDR3 DNA is kept, in frame starting at base 1. Reading the germline V gene gives CDR1 MNHEY and CDR2 SVGAGI. On this clone: The target of this receptor is not known. There are no base qualities to consult, and no much larger clone falls within one base.

TCR beta libraries were generated from genomic DNA with the immunoSEQ kit, following the manufacturer's recommendations. Library preparation used a first multiplex PCR with proprietary primers, then a second PCR adding unique barcodes, with bead cleanups after each round. Each sample batch included a kit-provided positive control reaction and a negative control reaction. The final libraries were assessed on an Agilent 4200 TapeStation D1000 ScreenTape, pooled by volume, and quantified by qPCR. Sequencing ran on an Illumina NextSeq500 with a MidOutput 150-cycle cartridge, using 156 Read1 and 15 Index1 cycles with kit custom primers. The pooled library was loaded at roughly 1 pM with an approximately 22% PhiX control spike-in. The study's own analysis went as follows. Vendor-processed data were analyzed in R, and a clonotype was defined as all T cells sharing the same CDR3 nucleotide sequence. In the clone abundance analyses, frequencies in each sample were normalized to that sample's 10,000 most abundant clones. Before analysis, public T cell clones were removed, and these numbered fewer than five per sample on average. Dominant motif analysis used ImmunoMap with the PAM10 matrix, gap penalty 30 and homology threshold 0.3; motifs with cumulative frequency at least 0.01 counted as dominant. An abundance difference of at least 32-fold between compartments was the criterion for calling clonotypes tumor-enriched or baseline blood-enriched. Tumor-blood repertoire similarity was measured with the Baroni-Urbani and Buser coefficient, and groups were compared using two-tailed Wilcoxon tests in R. TCRdb mirrors the immuneACCESS table, restricted to in-frame sequences. Some clones are absent from its copies; in checked studies, under half trace to an unresolved V gene, and the reason for the others is unknown. That table is the source of V, J and clone size, and D and trimming were worked out from the DNA. A total of 15,000 to 20,000 clones appear in this sample, about 50% of them only once. Less than 50% of the sample goes to the ten largest clones.

The time point label here, explained by the study, means: tumor resected at nephrectomy. According to the study, the label for this sample's treatment or condition signals: 15 Gy SBRT to primary tumor, nephrectomy 4 weeks later. The samples were drawn from a clinical trial, where primary renal cell carcinomas were treated with 15 Gy of stereotactic body radiation therapy and then removed by nephrectomy 4 weeks afterward. Every patient's renal cell carcinoma showed clear cell pathology. The tumors were dissociated mechanically, digested with collagenase/hyaluronidase at 37 degrees C, processed in gentleMACS C tubes, and kept in liquid nitrogen. The QIAamp DNA Blood Mini Kit (Qiagen) was used to prepare genomic DNA for TCR sequencing. The analyses included only samples that passed all quality control checks.

The sequenced sample was tumor tissue, obtained from a patient whose treatment included radiotherapy and nephrectomy. Rearrangement joined TRBV6-5 to TRBJ2-3, and TRBD2 aligns with 14 junction nucleotides. This sequence was found in a woman aged 55-70 years with renal cell carcinoma. The nucleotide sequence reads TGTGCCAGCAGGGAGACTAGCGGGAGGGCAGATACGCAGTATTTT. It translates to CASRETSGRADTQYF.